This T cell receptor (beta chain) was sequenced in a study of blood T cell repertoires in COVID-19. About the research overall: There were acute and convalescent COVID-19 samples, and they came from the United States, Italy and Spain. Sample material is recorded as cDNA or gDNA derived from T cells, B-cell-depleted T cells, or PBMCs.

CDR1 is SGHRS, CDR2 YFSETQ, per germline. V trimming: 0 bases; J trimming: 5 bases; junction bases outside the gene matches: 13. CDR3 size: 17 residues. During active infection, Seattle patients enrolled and were then monitored through disease. In the authors' methods: Amplification with reference gene primers provided the estimates of nucleated cell counts. Here immunoSEQ multiplex PCR was the method, and the copy in TCRdb shows in-frame clones only, minus some. V, J and clone size reflect that table, while D and trimming were determined from the DNA. The table shows approximately 60,000 clones, with around 80% occurring only once.

The rearrangement uses TRBV5-1 and TRBJ2-5; 7 bases match TRBD1. This receptor was obtained from a man in his sixties with COVID-19, enrolled during active disease. The specimen sequenced was peripheral blood. The CDR3 is CASSLGGQPGGMETQYF. The CDR3 coding sequence is TGCGCCAGCAGCTTGGGGGGACAGCCAGGGGGTATGGAGACCCAGTACTTC.